Described below is a single T cell receptor (beta chain) sequence and its context. Antigen: not known. V was pared by 4 bases and J by 2 bases, with 4 bases of the junction left unmatched. This CDR3 is built from 16 residues. Germline V gene data show CDR1 as SNHLY and CDR2 as FYNNEI. This entry belongs to a study of cytomegalovirus exposure and HLA in healthy donors. Study-level background: A preliminary data release comprised around 85 million unique TCRs obtained from HLA-typed donors. General study results and limits: TCR beta sequences reportedly predicted most subjects' HLA-A and HLA-B alleles accurately. The study listed approximately 160 cytomegalovirus-associated TCR beta chains. Some V segments, including TRBV6-2 and TRBV6-3, were excluded as indistinguishable.

It was with 60 Vbeta and 13 Jbeta primers that the PCR ran. TCRdb's table, derived via immunoSEQ multiplex PCR, lists solely in-frame clones and lacks some. The table shows about 88,000 clones, with more than 80% occurring only once. The sequence was obtained from a man aged 18 to 30 in good health and CMV-seronegative. The sequenced sample consisted of PBMCs. The chain carries TRBV2 and TRBJ2-3; 12 bases line up with TRBD2. The CDR3, as DNA: TGTGCCAGCAGTGGACGACTAGCGGGAGACACAGATACGCAGTATTTT. Translation gives CASSGRLAGDTDTQYF.